These 22 T cell receptor beta chains share one sample of origin, sequenced in a study of blood T cell repertoires in COVID-19. TCRdb's copy holds only in-frame clones and misses some; the assay was immunoSEQ multiplex PCR. The data show 250,000 or so clones, 80% to 90% seen once. Sequencing was done on a sample of peripheral blood. Receptors were obtained from a woman aged 25 to 39 with active or convalescent COVID-19.

The sample holds a few counts of this clone. V is TRBV28 and J is TRBJ1-6, with D hard to call. CDR1 is MDHEN, CDR2 SYDVKM, per germline. V lost 3 bases and J lost 0, with 9 bases in between. The CDR3 consists of 16 residues. CDR3 region: CASSFLRDSYNSPLHF. The CDR3 DNA sequence: TGTGCCAGCAGTTTTCTTCGGGACTCCTATAATTCACCCCTCCACTTT.

The V gene is TRBV10-3, the J gene TRBJ2-3; 7 nucleotides align to TRBD2. V trimming: 7 bases; J trimming: 0 bases; junction bases outside the gene matches: 10. Germline V CDR1 and CDR2: ENHRY, SYGVKD. CDR3 length: 16 residues. CDR3 coding DNA: TGTGCCATCAAACTGAACGGCGGGAGCAGCACAGATACGCAGTATTTT. Protein: CAIKLNGGSSTDTQYF.

J is TRBJ2-5 and V is TRBV5-4; D gene unclear. CDR1 and CDR2 (germline): SGHNT, YYREEE (reference sequence). Trimming cost V 0 bases and J 2 bases, with 5 bases left between them. The CDR3 consists of 13 residues. CDR3 nucleotide sequence: TGTGCCAGCAGCTTGGCCCTACAAGAGACCCAGTACTTC. Its translation is CASSLALQETQYF.

CDR3 sequence reads: CASSPSGGRNTEAFF. The CDR3, as DNA: TGTGCCAGCTCACCATCCGGAGGTAGGAACACTGAAGCTTTCTTT. The V gene is TRBV18, the J gene TRBJ1-1; D is uncertain. CDR1 and CDR2 (germline): KGHSH, LQKENI. Trimming left V 2 bases short and J 1 base short, with 11 bases between. The CDR3 loop spans 15 amino acids.

The chain uses TRBV29-1 and TRBJ2-1; 9 nucleotides align to TRBD1. The germline CDR1 and CDR2 sequences are SQVTM and ANQGSEA. The length of the CDR3 is 14 residues. V lost 6 bases to trimming and J lost 6 bases; unmatched junction nucleotides: 9. The CDR3 is CSVGQGLTLNEQFF. The CDR3 region has the DNA TGCAGCGTGGGACAGGGCCTTACGCTCAATGAGCAGTTCTTC.

This chain links TRBV7-9 with TRBJ1-2, with D possibly TRBD1 on 6 matching bases. Germline V lookup: CDR1 SEHNR, CDR2 FQNEAQ (reference sequence). Trimming pared 4 bases from V and 8 bases from J, leaving 17 bases between. CDR3 length equals 14 residues. In DNA, the CDR3 is TGTGCCAGCAGCTCCTCACAGGGTTCGGAAGGCTACACCTTC. It encodes CASSSSQGSEGYTF.

The chain joins TRBV7-9 to TRBJ1-1; D is unclear. Germline CDR1 and CDR2: SEHNR and FQNEAQ (reference sequence). There are 14 residues in the CDR3. V lost 4 bases and J lost 1, with 10 bases in between. DNA for the CDR3: TGTGCCAGCAGCTCTCTCGGTAGGAACACTGAAGCTTTCTTT. It is translated as CASSSLGRNTEAFF.

The gene calls are TRBV7-8 and TRBJ2-2; 10 nucleotides align to TRBD1. Trimming removed 5 bases from V and 3 bases from J; junction bases left unmatched: 12. The CDR3 has 18 amino acids. Germline assignment: CDR1 SGHVS and CDR2 FQNEAQ. The CDR3 is CASSARRRQGAYTGELFF. Written as DNA, the CDR3 is TGTGCCAGCAGCGCCCGGCGTCGACAGGGGGCGTACACCGGGGAGCTGTTTTTT.

The V call is TRBV14, the J call TRBJ2-1; 11 bases are a match to TRBD2. Looked up from germline, CDR1 is SGHDN and CDR2 is FVKESK. The trim removed 4 bases at V and 6 bases at J, leaving 14 bases unmatched. The CDR3 loop spans 18 amino acids. Written as DNA, the CDR3 is TGTGCCAGCAGCCGTCGACATAGCGGGGGGGCCTGGGCCAATGAGCAGTTCTTC. Encoded protein: CASSRRHSGGAWANEQFF.

The chain links TRBV6-5 to TRBJ1-1; 7 bases fit TRBD1. CDR3 length: 13 amino acids. CDR1 is MNHEY and CDR2 is SVGAGI in the germline V gene. V shed 5 bases and J 7 bases; nucleotides not matched to a gene: 7. The CDR3 DNA follows: TGTGCCAGCAGTCCCCAAGGGGACAGTGAAGCTTTCTTT. The encoded protein is CASSPQGDSEAFF.

This clone is a singleton in its sample. The CDR3 coding sequence is TGCGCCAGCAGCTTAGGACAGGGGACCTATGGCTACACCTTC. Protein product: CASSLGQGTYGYTF. V gene TRBV5-1 combines with J gene TRBJ1-2; 9 bases line up with TRBD1. CDR1 and CDR2 from the germline V gene are SGHRS and YFSETQ. V was clipped by 2 bases and J by 4 bases; unmatched bases: 3. This CDR3 has 14 amino acids. The full variable domain, completed using reference TRBV5-1 and TRBJ1-2, is KAGVTQTPRYLIKTRGQQVTLSCSPISGHRSVSWYQQTPGQGLQFLFEYFSETQRNKGNFPGRFSGRQFSNSRSEMNVSTLELGDSALYLCASSLGQGTYGYTFGSGTRLTVV.

The gene calls are TRBV7-6 and TRBJ1-3, with D uncertain. The CDR3 runs 17 residues. The V and J ends lost 0 bases and 0 bases respectively, with 12 bases between them. Germline CDR1 SGHVS, CDR2 FNYEAQ. The CDR3 sequence: CASSLAQSVVSGNTIYF. CDR3 sequence (DNA): TGTGCCAGCAGCTTAGCCCAATCAGTGGTCTCTGGAAACACCATATATTTT.

The rearrangement joins TRBV5-1 to TRBJ1-5; 8 nucleotides agree with TRBD1. The CDR3 runs 17 residues. Trimming at V came to 2 bases and at J to 0 bases, leaving 7 bases not matched to a gene. CDR1 is SGHRS and CDR2 is YFSETQ in the germline V gene. The CDR3 reads CASSLLQGEHSNQPQHF. The CDR3 nucleotides read TGCGCCAGCAGCTTATTACAGGGGGAACATAGCAATCAGCCCCAGCATTTT.

This sequence joins TRBV9 and TRBJ1-2; D not resolved. Germline CDR1 reads SGDLS; CDR2 reads YYNGEE. V was pared by 0 bases and J by 5 bases, with 11 bases between. The length of the CDR3 is 14 residues. The CDR3 spells CASSVGQSSYGYTF. The CDR3 DNA is TGTGCCAGCAGCGTAGGACAATCAAGTTATGGCTACACCTTC.

The chain links TRBV10-3 to TRBJ2-1; 8 bases fit TRBD2. Germline V gives CDR1 ENHRY, CDR2 SYGVKD. The CDR3 totals 14 residues. V shed 10 bases and J 2 bases; nucleotides not matched to a gene: 7. In nucleotides, the CDR3 is TGTGCCAGCGGAGGACTAGCCCCCTACAATGAGCAGTTCTTC. It encodes CASGGLAPYNEQFF.

The chain combines TRBV11-2 with TRBJ1-2; TRBD1 aligns across 10 bases. This CDR3 is 13 amino acids long. The germline V gene encodes CDR1 SGHAT and CDR2 FQNNGV. V lost 5 bases to trimming and J lost 5 bases; unmatched junction nucleotides: 2. The chain's CDR3 is CASSRDRGYGYTF. As DNA, the CDR3 is TGTGCCAGCAGCCGGGACAGGGGATATGGCTACACCTTC.

The chain joins TRBV30 to TRBJ2-2; D might be TRBD2 (7 bases). Per the germline V gene, CDR1 is GTSNPN and CDR2 is SVGIG (reference sequence). The germline V and J ends were trimmed by 0 bases and 7 bases, with 18 bases remaining between them. The CDR3 is 16 residues long. CDR3 DNA: TGTGCCTGGAGTGTACGGGCGGGGGCCGGTATCGGGGAGCTGTTTTTT. This sequence encodes CAWSVRAGAGIGELFF.

The V gene is TRBV11-3, the J gene TRBJ2-5; D is undetermined. Germline V gene data show CDR1 as SGHNT and CDR2 as YENEEA. The CDR3 consists of 16 residues. V was cut by 5 bases and J by 0 bases, with 16 bases left in between. CDR3 region: CASSPTQRQYQETQYF. The CDR3 bases are TGTGCCAGCAGCCCTACTCAGAGGCAGTACCAAGAGACCCAGTACTTC.

This chain uses TRBV27 with TRBJ2-2, with 7 bases lining up with TRBD1. This CDR3 is built from 16 residues. V shed 7 bases and J 1 base; nucleotides not matched to a gene: 9. The germline V gene encodes CDR1 MNHEY and CDR2 SMNVEV (reference sequence). DNA of the CDR3: TGTGCCAGCAAGACGATACAGGGGTTGAACACCGGGGAGCTGTTTTTT. Translated, it gives CASKTIQGLNTGELFF.

The chain links TRBV7-3 to TRBJ2-2, with 8 nucleotides matching TRBD1. CDR1 and CDR2 (germline): SGHTA, FQGTGA. V shed 5 bases and J 9 bases; nucleotides not matched to a gene: 5. The CDR3 spans 13 residues. The CDR3 DNA reads as TGTGCCAGCAGCGCCGGACAGGGTAGGGAGCTGTTTTTT. Protein sequence: CASSAGQGRELFF.

V gene TRBV27 combines with J gene TRBJ2-7, with D perhaps TRBD1 (6 bases). Germline V gene data show CDR1 as MNHEY and CDR2 as SMNVEV (reference sequence). V was cut by 8 bases and J by 2 bases, with 13 bases left in between. This CDR3 spans 13 amino acids. The CDR3 sequence is CASGYRETYEQYF. CDR3 bases: TGTGCCAGCGGATACAGGGAAACCTACGAGCAGTACTTC.

The chain employs TRBV5-1 and TRBJ2-7; TRBD1 agrees at 8 bases. Germline V gene sequence: CDR1 SGHRS, CDR2 YFSETQ. This CDR3 has 14 residues. The V segment lost 4 bases and the J segment 6 bases; nucleotides outside the gene matches: 9. The CDR3: CASSGFSGGLEQYF. CDR3 coding DNA: TGCGCCAGCAGCGGATTCTCAGGGGGCCTCGAGCAGTACTTC.